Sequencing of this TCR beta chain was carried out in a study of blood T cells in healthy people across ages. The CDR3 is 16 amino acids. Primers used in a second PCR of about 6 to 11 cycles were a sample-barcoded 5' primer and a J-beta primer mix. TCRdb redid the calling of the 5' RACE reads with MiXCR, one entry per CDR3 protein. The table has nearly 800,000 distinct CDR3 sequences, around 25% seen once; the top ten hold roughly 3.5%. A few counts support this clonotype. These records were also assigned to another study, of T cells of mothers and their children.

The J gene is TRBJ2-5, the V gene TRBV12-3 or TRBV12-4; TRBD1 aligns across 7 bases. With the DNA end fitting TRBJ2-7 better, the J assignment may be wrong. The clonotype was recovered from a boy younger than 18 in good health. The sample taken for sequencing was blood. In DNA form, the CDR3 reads TGTGCCAGCAGTTTAAGGATCAGGGGGTCTTTCTACGAGCAGTACTTC. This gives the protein CASSLRIRGSFYEQYF.